This paragraph reports one T cell receptor beta chain. What it binds is unknown. Germline loops: CDR1 MDHEN, CDR2 SYDVKM. The CDR3 extends over 16 amino acids. Trimming cost V 5 bases and J 6 bases; bases outside gene matches: 11. The entry originates in a study of shared clonotypes between healthy human individuals. Study results and limitations: A handful of donors showed sharing of about 4.7% of naive CD4 clonotypes. Among donors, the sharing of clonotypes was expected to be influenced by sequencing depth.

In the original workflow: Junction-only immunoSEQ sequences carried no quality scores, so filtering differed. The repertoire was sequenced with immunoSEQ multiplex PCR; TCRdb's copy has only in-frame clones and lacks some. The DNA gave D and trimming, while V, J and clone size come from that table. The sample includes hundreds of thousands of clones, around 96% of them seen just once. The naive CD8 fraction comprised CD45RO-negative cells positively selected for CCR7 and excluded terminally differentiated effector memory CD45RA+ cells. The sequenced material came from naive CD8+ T cells sorted from blood. This TCR came from a woman in her twenties or thirties in good health. The gene calls are TRBV28 and TRBJ2-3, with 10 bases matching TRBD2. CDR3 in DNA: TGTGCCAGCAGTCCTCCCCTAGCGGGAGTGGTGGATACGCAGTATTTT. It specifies CASSPPLAGVVDTQYF.